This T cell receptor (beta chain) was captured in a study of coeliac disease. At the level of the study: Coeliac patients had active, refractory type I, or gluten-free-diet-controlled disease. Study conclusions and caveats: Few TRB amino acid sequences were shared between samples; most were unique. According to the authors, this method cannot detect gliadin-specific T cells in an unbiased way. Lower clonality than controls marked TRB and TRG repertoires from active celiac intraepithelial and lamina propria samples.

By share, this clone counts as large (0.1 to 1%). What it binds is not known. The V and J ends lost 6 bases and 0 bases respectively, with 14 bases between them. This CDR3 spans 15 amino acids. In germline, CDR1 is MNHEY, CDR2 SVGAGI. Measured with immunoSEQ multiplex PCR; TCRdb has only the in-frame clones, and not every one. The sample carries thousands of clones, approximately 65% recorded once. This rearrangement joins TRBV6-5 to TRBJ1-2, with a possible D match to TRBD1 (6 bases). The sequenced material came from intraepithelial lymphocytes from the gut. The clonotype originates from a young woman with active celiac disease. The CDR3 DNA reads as TGTGCCAGCAGGATCGACAGGCGTTCTAACTATGGCTACACCTTC. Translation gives CASRIDRRSNYGYTF.